This record concerns one T cell receptor (beta chain) sequence. The data stem from a study of T cells in Graves' hyperthyroidism and ophthalmopathy. Template material for amplifying TCR beta CDR3 regions consisted of RNA transcripts. First-round RT-PCR targeting the TCR CDR3 was performed with the HTBI primer set. TCRdb redid the calling of the multiplex PCR reads with MiXCR, one entry per CDR3 protein. The profile shows hundreds of thousands of distinct CDR3 sequences, approximately 15% of them singletons. V lost 3 bases and J lost 7; bases outside the gene matches: 6. The CDR3 contains 14 residues. Looked up from germline, CDR1 is LNHDA and CDR2 is SQIVND (reference sequence).

The sample comprised blood. The chain carries TRBV19 and TRBJ2-7; 10 bases agree with TRBD2. The TCR sequence derives from a young woman with Graves' hyperthyroidism. Written as DNA, the CDR3 is TGTGCCAGTAGTATTGTAGCGGGAGGACCAGAGCAGTACTTC. Protein: CASSIVAGGPEQYF.